These 10 T cell receptor beta chains share one sample of origin, sequenced in a study of T cell responses to AZD1222 COVID-19 vaccine. Generated by immunoSEQ multiplex PCR, the TCRdb table keeps only in-frame clones and is missing some. The sample contains roughly 100,000 clones, roughly 88% of which appear only once. This specimen was peripheral blood, taken on day 0 of AZD1222 vaccination. These receptors came from an adult in good health.

The chain links TRBV3-1 (or the pseudogene TRBV3-2) to TRBJ2-2; no firm D call. The germline V gene encodes CDR1 LGHDT and CDR2 YNNKEL (reference sequence). Trimming took 4 bases from V and 0 from J, leaving 6 bases between them. This CDR3 is built from 14 residues. The CDR3 loop is CASSRLSNTGELFF. CDR3 DNA sequence: TGTGCCAGCAGCCGTCTGTCGAACACCGGGGAGCTGTTTTTT.

This rearrangement joins TRBV19 to TRBJ1-6; unclear D gene. CDR3 length: 15 amino acids. CDR1 LNHDA and CDR2 SQIVND come from the germline V gene (reference sequence). V was shortened by 1 base and J by 13 bases, with 17 bases between the two germline ends. This CDR3 is CASSIGSTIDFPLHF. CDR3 DNA: TGTGCCAGTAGTATAGGGTCGACGATAGATTTTCCCCTCCACTTT. The entire variable domain, with the rest obtained from reference TRBV19 and TRBJ1-6, is as follows: DGGITQSPKYLFRKEGQNVTLSCEQNLNHDAMYWYRQDPGQGLRLIYYSQIVNDFQKGDIAEGYSVSREKKESFPLTVTSAQKNPTAFYLCASSIGSTIDFPLHFGNGTRLTVT.

The rearrangement uses TRBV6-2 or TRBV6-3 and TRBJ1-2, with unresolved D. CDR1 is MNHEY, CDR2 SVGEGT, per germline. Trimming shortened V by 5 bases and J by 5 bases, and 12 bases separated the two germline ends. CDR3 length: 13 residues. The CDR3 is CASSPGVPYGYTF. The DNA of the CDR3 is TGTGCCAGCAGTCCGGGAGTCCCATATGGCTACACCTTC.

This chain joins TRBV5-1 and TRBJ2-1; 7 bases fit TRBD1. There are 15 residues in the CDR3. The V and J ends lost 0 bases and 4 bases, in that order; junction bases with no gene match: 4. The germline V gene encodes CDR1 SGHRS and CDR2 YFSETQ. In DNA, the CDR3 is TGCGCCAGCAGCTTGGAACAGGGGCCTTACAATGAGCAGTTCTTC. It translates to CASSLEQGPYNEQFF.

The rearrangement links TRBV28 to TRBJ2-7, with D tentatively TRBD1 (6 bases). Trimming took 2 bases from V and 1 from J, leaving 12 bases between them. Looked up from germline, CDR1 is MDHEN and CDR2 is SYDVKM. The CDR3 covers 15 residues. CDR3 in amino acids: CASSLAGQSSYEQYF. The CDR3 bases are TGTGCCAGCAGTTTAGCCGGACAGTCGTCCTACGAGCAGTACTTC.

The chain combines TRBV27 with TRBJ2-7; no clear D gene. Per the germline V gene, CDR1 is MNHEY and CDR2 is SMNVEV (reference sequence). The CDR3 is 13 residues long. Trimming shortened V by 0 bases and J by 4 bases, and 7 bases separated the two germline ends. CDR3 nucleotide sequence: TGTGCCAGCAGTTTATCGAGGCGGTACGAGCAGTACTTC. Translation gives CASSLSRRYEQYF.

This chain joins TRBV9 and TRBJ2-1; 10 positions match TRBD2. CDR1 and CDR2 (germline): SGDLS, YYNGEE. CDR3 length equals 17 residues. V dropped 5 bases and J dropped 1; count of bases not matched to a gene: 9. CDR3 loop: CASRPLQLAGSYNEQFF. CDR3 nucleotide sequence: TGTGCCAGCAGACCCCTCCAACTAGCGGGGTCCTACAATGAGCAGTTCTTC.

The chain has TRBV6-6 and TRBJ1-4, with D possibly TRBD1 on 5 matching bases. V lost 5 bases and J 4 bases, leaving 8 bases between the germline ends. The CDR3 contains 13 residues. Germline-derived CDR1 and CDR2 are MNHNY and SVGAGI (reference sequence). The CDR3 coding sequence is TGTGCCAGCAGTGACAGCCTTAATGAAAAACTGTTTTTT. Amino acid sequence: CASSDSLNEKLFF.

This chain uses TRBV5-1 with TRBJ2-1; 12 bases fit TRBD2. From germline, CDR1 is SGHRS and CDR2 YFSETQ. The V gene end was trimmed by 4 bases and the J gene end by 8 bases; junction bases not matched to a gene: 7. This CDR3 is 15 amino acids long. The CDR3, as DNA: TGCGCCAGCAGCGTTACTAGCGGGGGGAGAGATGAGCAGTTCTTC. Amino acids: CASSVTSGGRDEQFF.

This chain connects TRBV6-5 to TRBJ2-1, with D perhaps TRBD1 (6 bases). This CDR3 has 12 residues. Per the germline V gene, CDR1 is MNHEY and CDR2 is SVGAGI. V lost 6 bases and J 4 bases, leaving 7 bases between the germline ends. CDR3 coding DNA: TGTGCCAGCAGAACAGGGTACAATGAGCAGTTCTTC. This codes for CASRTGYNEQFF.